This T cell receptor (beta chain) was captured by sequencing in a study of cytomegalovirus exposure and HLA in healthy donors. Study results and caveats: In vitro testing confirmed a few CMV-associated chains as specific for CMV antigens. When presence/absence was analysed, sequencing depth was taken to be roughly uniform across donors. Rates of TCR association differed by HLA locus in a later analysis, with DRB1 highest and HLA-C lowest. TCR beta chains associated with HLA were, in a later analysis, more clonally expanded than equally common others.

Concerning this clone itself: What it binds is unknown.

The CDR3 is made up of 13 amino acids. The germline V gene has CDR1 MNHNS and CDR2 SASEGT. A multiplex PCR was run with 60 Vbeta primers and 13 Jbeta primers. Only in-frame clones appear in the TCRdb table, and some are missing; sequencing was by immunoSEQ multiplex PCR. The table includes about 95,000 clones, just under 80% detected once. This chain links TRBV6-1 with TRBJ2-5; 7 bases line up with TRBD1. The end of the DNA aligns better with TRBJ2-7, so the J call may be wrong. Source material: PBMCs. This sequence originates from a woman between 35 and 50 years old in good health and CMV-seropositive. The CDR3 nucleotides read TGTGCCAGCAGTGTTGGGACAGCCTACGAGCAGTACTTC. Its protein is CASSVGTAYEQYF.